Listed below are T cell receptor beta chains from one sample, sequenced in a study of vaccination and CD4 T cells after COVID-19. Each CDR3 protein gets one entry after TCRdb re-called the PCR reads with MiXCR. Among 8,500 to 10,000 distinct CDR3 sequences listed, about 41% were seen once. These receptors' targets are unknown. The sample taken for sequencing was CD4+ T cells from blood, cultured in vitro. The receptors here all came from a human donor who had recovered from COVID-19. The CDR3 runs from the conserved cysteine through the conserved F or W. The D gene is left open where the match is weak. Not every row has a clone size; where given, it reads once, few, many or a size class.

>TRBJ1-5|few|TRBV20-1|NA
CSASGQGRSNQPQHF
TGCAGTGCTAGCGGTCAGGGCAGGAGCAATCAGCCCCAGCATTTT
>TRBJ2-7|once|TRBV30|TRBD1
CAWDRGTYEQYF
TGTGCCTGGGACAGGGGGACCTACGAGCAGTACTTC
>TRBJ2-5|NA|TRBV6-1|TRBD1
CASSLTRGTGGFQYF
TGTGCCAGCAGTCTCACCCGCGGGACAGGGGGCTTTCAGTACTTC
>TRBJ1-2|NA|TRBV5-6|NA
CASSWWGETYGYTF
TGTGCCAGCAGCTGGTGGGGGGAGACCTATGGCTACACCTTC
>TRBJ1-6|NA|TRBV6-1|TRBD1
CASSRTGYNSPLHF
TGTGCCAGCAGCCGGACAGGTTATAATTCACCCCTCCACTTT
>TRBJ2-2|few|TRBV6-5|TRBD2
CASSYSFTSGTSSAGELFF
TGTGCCAGCAGTTACTCGTTTACGTCAGGGACTAGTTCAGCCGGGGAGCTGTTTTTT
>TRBJ1-2|NA|TRBV5-3|NA
CASSFSLWGAGYGYTF
TGTGCCAGCAGCTTTTCGCTGTGGGGCGCCGGCTATGGCTACACCTTC
>TRBJ2-7|NA|TRBV6-1|TRBD2
CASSEGTSGIYEQYF
TGTGCCAGCAGTGAGGGGACTAGCGGGATCTACGAGCAGTACTTC
>TRBJ1-4|NA|TRBV7-6|NA
CASSYGFLGEKLFF
TGTGCCAGCAGCTACGGGTTCCTAGGCGAAAAACTGTTTTTT
>TRBJ2-6|few|TRBV2|TRBD2
CASSKTSGWGANVLTF
TGTGCCAGCAGTAAGACTAGCGGCTGGGGGGCCAACGTCCTGACTTTC
>TRBJ2-7|NA|TRBV23-1|NA
CASSPSGSYEQYF
TGCGCCAGCAGTCCGTCTGGCTCCTACGAGCAGTACTTC
>TRBJ1-4|NA|TRBV7-2|NA
CASSRKGREKLFF
TGTGCCAGCAGCCGAAAGGGGAGGGAAAAACTGTTTTTT
>TRBJ2-3|few|TRBV20-1|TRBD2
CSAGASGGTDTQYF
TGCAGTGCTGGGGCTAGCGGGGGCACAGATACGCAGTATTTT
>TRBJ2-3|few|TRBV20-1|NA
CSATFLGSRTDTQYF
TGCAGTGCTACGTTTTTGGGGAGTCGCACAGATACGCAGTATTTT
>TRBJ2-2|NA|TRBV6-2/TRBV6-3|NA
CASSLGRSTGELFF
TGTGCCAGCAGCTTAGGGAGGAGCACCGGGGAGCTGTTTTTT
>TRBJ1-5|NA|TRBV20-1|NA
CSARGGGGVMGDQPQHF
TGCAGTGCTAGAGGGGGGGGTGGGGTAATGGGCGATCAGCCCCAGCATTTT
>TRBJ2-7|NA|TRBV18|TRBD1
CASSPTGGSYEQYF
TGTGCCAGCTCGCCGACAGGGGGCTCCTACGAGCAGTACTTC
>TRBJ1-6|few|TRBV27|NA
CASSFRQGESYNSPLHF
TGTGCCAGCAGTTTTAGGCAGGGAGAGTCCTATAATTCACCCCTCCACTTT
>TRBJ1-3|NA|TRBV30|NA
CAWSGLGGSNSGNTIYF
TGTGCCTGGAGTGGCCTTGGAGGCAGCAACTCTGGAAACACCATATATTTT
>TRBJ2-7|few|TRBV20-1|NA
CSAQAIGTSFHEQYF
TGCAGTGCTCAGGCTATCGGGACATCCTTCCACGAGCAGTACTTC
>TRBJ1-5|NA|TRBV2|TRBD1
CASRAGGNQPQHF
TGTGCCAGCAGGGCAGGGGGGAATCAGCCCCAGCATTTT
>TRBJ1-1|few|TRBV7-3|NA
CASSARQNTEAFF
TGTGCCAGCAGCGCGCGACAGAACACTGAAGCTTTCTTT
>TRBJ2-7|NA|TRBV7-2|NA
CASSLPLTGNYEQYF
TGTGCCAGCAGCTTACCACTGACAGGAAACTACGAGCAGTACTTC
>TRBJ1-1|NA|TRBV27|NA
CASKPRRDKNGLAFF
TGTGCCAGCAAACCCCGAAGAGACAAAAATGGTTTAGCTTTCTTT
>TRBJ1-2|few|TRBV7-2|TRBD1
CASSLVWTGIGYGYTF
TGTGCCAGCAGCTTAGTCTGGACAGGTATTGGATATGGCTACACCTTC
>TRBJ1-1|NA|TRBV7-2|NA
CASSFSLLGWGTEAFF
TGTGCCAGCAGCTTTAGCTTGCTCGGGTGGGGGACTGAAGCTTTCTTT
>TRBJ2-7|NA|TRBV19|NA
CASSETVNDEQYF
TGTGCCAGTAGCGAGACTGTCAATGACGAGCAGTACTTC
>TRBJ1-2|NA|TRBV9|NA
CASSVGGPRAALESYTF
TGTGCCAGCAGCGTAGGGGGCCCCCGGGCCGCCCTCGAGAGCTACACCTTC
>TRBJ1-1|NA|TRBV18|NA
CASSPTMDTNTEAFF
TGTGCCAGCTCACCGACTATGGACACTAACACTGAAGCTTTCTTT
>TRBJ2-2|few|TRBV7-6|NA
CASSAQGRQIISTGELFF
TGTGCCAGCAGCGCTCAAGGCCGGCAGATAATAAGCACCGGGGAGCTGTTTTTT
>TRBJ2-3|NA|TRBV28|TRBD1
CASSPGQGGTDTQYF
TGTGCCAGCAGCCCTGGACAGGGGGGCACAGATACGCAGTATTTT
>TRBJ1-2|NA|TRBV20-1|NA
CSAAGPLSYGYTF
TGCAGTGCCGCGGGGCCGCTAAGTTATGGCTACACCTTC
>TRBJ2-5|NA|TRBV6-2/TRBV6-3|TRBD1
CASSRPGTAQETQYF
TGTGCCAGCAGCCGACCCGGGACAGCTCAAGAGACCCAGTACTTC
>TRBJ2-5|NA|TRBV18|TRBD1
CASSLQKTGGETQYF
TGTGCCAGCTCACTTCAGAAGACAGGGGGAGAGACCCAGTACTTC
>TRBJ2-5|NA|TRBV10-3|NA
CAISKGGEGGLQETQYF
TGTGCCATCAGTAAAGGAGGGGAGGGGGGCTTACAAGAGACCCAGTACTTC
>TRBJ2-3|NA|TRBV5-4|TRBD2
CASSQGLAGTTDTQYF
TGTGCCAGCAGCCAGGGACTAGCGGGGACCACAGATACGCAGTATTTT
>TRBJ1-1|NA|TRBV6-1|NA
CASSEALRNTEAFF
TGTGCCAGCAGTGAAGCGCTCAGGAACACTGAAGCTTTCTTT
>TRBJ1-1|NA|TRBV11-2|NA
CASSFPRVGAFF
TGTGCCAGCAGCTTTCCCAGAGTTGGGGCTTTCTTT
>TRBJ1-1|medium-sized|TRBV29-1|NA
CSVVGGNTEAFF
TGCAGCGTTGTAGGGGGGAACACTGAAGCTTTCTTT